These T cell receptor beta chains were read from a single sample in a study of T cell responses to AZD1222 COVID-19 vaccine. Assay: immunoSEQ multiplex PCR; the TCRdb copy retains only in-frame clones and omits some. The profile shows 60,000 to 75,000 clones, 85% of them singletons. Sequencing used peripheral blood, obtained on day 0 of AZD1222 vaccination. These receptors all come from an adult in good health. The CDR3 runs from the conserved cysteine through the conserved F or W. D genes are given only for firm matches. Only part of the rows carry a size: once, few, many, or a class if the clone is expanded.

V gene	J gene	D gene	clone size	CDR3 protein	CDR3 DNA
TRBV5-5	TRBJ1-5	.	.	CASSLDRGGGGQPQHF	TGTGCCAGCAGCTTGGACCGCGGAGGGGGGGGTCAGCCCCAGCATTTT
TRBV5-6	TRBJ1-2	.	.	CASSRAPGPLNYGYTF	TGTGCCAGCAGCCGGGCCCCGGGCCCTCTTAACTATGGCTACACCTTC
TRBV9	TRBJ1-3	.	.	CASSYTGSSGNTIYF	TGTGCCAGCAGCTATACAGGCTCCTCTGGAAACACCATATATTTT
TRBV6-5	TRBJ2-5	.	.	CASTGRQGQETQYF	TGTGCCAGCACCGGGCGGCAGGGCCAAGAGACCCAGTACTTC
TRBV9	TRBJ1-2	.	.	CASSVAPGLNGYTF	TGTGCCAGCAGCGTAGCTCCAGGGTTAAATGGCTACACCTTC
TRBV15	TRBJ2-5	.	.	CATSRDENAQYF	TGTGCCACCAGCAGAGATGAAAACGCCCAGTACTTC
TRBV27	TRBJ2-7	.	few	CASSFVGTYEQYF	TGTGCCAGCAGTTTCGTAGGGACCTACGAGCAGTACTTC
TRBV19	TRBJ1-2	.	.	CASSMAGNYGYTF	TGTGCCAGTAGTATGGCAGGGAACTATGGCTACACCTTC
TRBV5-1	TRBJ1-4	.	.	CASSLDRANEKLFF	TGCGCCAGCAGCTTGGACAGGGCGAATGAAAAACTGTTTTTT
TRBV11-3	TRBJ2-1	.	.	CASSSGGRGGDEQFF	TGTGCCAGCAGTTCGGGGGGCAGGGGAGGCGATGAGCAGTTCTTC
TRBV5-1	TRBJ2-3	TRBD2	.	CASSLTSAFTDTQYF	TGCGCCAGCAGCTTGACTAGCGCTTTCACAGATACGCAGTATTTT
TRBV5-5	TRBJ1-1	.	.	CASSRWGGGNTEAFF	TGTGCCAGCAGCCGATGGGGCGGGGGAAACACTGAAGCTTTCTTT
TRBV25-1	TRBJ1-5	.	.	CASTGLGNQPQHF	TGTGCCAGCACCGGGTTGGGCAATCAGCCCCAGCATTTT
TRBV6-4	TRBJ2-2	TRBD2	.	CASSDSAGGPGELFF	TGTGCCAGCAGTGACTCAGCGGGGGGGCCCGGGGAGCTGTTTTTT
TRBV3-1/TRBV3-2	TRBJ2-7	TRBD1	.	CASSQETGRGHEQYF	TGTGCCAGCAGCCAAGAGACAGGGCGAGGGCACGAGCAGTACTTC
TRBV7-2	TRBJ1-6	TRBD1	.	CASSLLPQGGTGSPLHF	TGTGCCAGCAGCTTACTCCCCCAGGGGGGAACAGGTTCACCCCTCCACTTT
TRBV11-2	TRBJ1-5	TRBD1	.	CASSLGDSHNQPQHF	TGTGCCAGCAGCTTGGGGGACAGCCATAATCAGCCCCAGCATTTT
TRBV29-1	TRBJ2-5	.	.	CSVVDGQETQYF	TGCAGCGTAGTGGATGGCCAAGAGACCCAGTACTTC
TRBV7-9	TRBJ1-5	.	.	CASSLGGQPNQPQHF	TGTGCCAGCAGCTTAGGAGGACAGCCGAATCAGCCCCAGCATTTT
TRBV30	TRBJ1-3	TRBD1	.	CAWKTGRDTIYF	TGTGCCTGGAAGACAGGGAGGGACACCATATATTTT
TRBV19	TRBJ1-3	.	few	CASSISVSGNTIYF	TGTGCCAGTAGTATCAGCGTCTCTGGAAACACCATATATTTT
TRBV27	TRBJ1-6	.	.	CASSSHRVGNSPLHF	TGTGCCAGCAGTTCACACAGGGTAGGGAATTCACCCCTCCACTTT
TRBV6-6	TRBJ1-2	.	few	CASSYSRGNYGYTF	TGTGCCAGCAGTTACAGCCGGGGTAACTATGGCTACACCTTC
TRBV28	TRBJ1-1	TRBD1	.	CASSNRDRGRWNTEAFF	TGTGCCAGCAGTAACCGGGACAGGGGGCGATGGAACACTGAAGCTTTCTTT
TRBV6-5	TRBJ2-1	.	.	CASSFRPYNEQFF	TGTGCCAGCAGTTTCAGGCCTTATAATGAGCAGTTCTTC
TRBV19	TRBJ2-7	TRBD2	.	CASSRIGTSQTSSYEQYF	TGTGCCAGTAGTAGGATTGGGACTAGCCAAACCTCCTCCTACGAGCAGTACTTC
TRBV19	TRBJ1-3	.	.	CATSMVSRPAGNTIYF	TGTGCCACCAGTATGGTTTCCCGGCCCGCTGGAAACACCATATATTTT